A few counts support the clone carrying this T cell receptor (beta chain). The V gene's germline CDR1 is SNHLY and CDR2 FYNNEI. The V gene lost 6 bases and the J gene lost 8 bases, with 17 bases spanning the gap. The CDR3 contains 15 residues. Assay: immunoSEQ multiplex PCR; the TCRdb copy retains only in-frame clones and omits some. The sample includes about 25,000 clones, roughly 83% of them seen just once. This specimen belongs to a study of T cells in narcolepsy. Material: CD45RA- memory CD4+ T cells from PBMCs. The chain uses TRBV2 and TRBJ1-6, with D hard to call. The receptor was isolated from a human donor with narcolepsy. The CDR3 bases are TGTGCCAGCAGACCCAGCTTATATGGTGATTCACCCCTCCACTTT. Its protein product is CASRPSLYGDSPLHF.